These T cell receptor beta chains were read from a single sample in a study of graft-versus-host responses after intestinal transplantation. The repertoire was sequenced with immunoSEQ multiplex PCR; TCRdb's copy has only in-frame clones and lacks some. This sample has about 19,000 clones, with approximately 79% found just once. The specimen was ileum tissue, collected approximately 3 weeks after intestinal transplant. The receptors were gathered from a human patient who received an intestinal transplant, so some T cells may come from the graft donor. CDR3s include the opening cysteine and the closing phenylalanine or tryptophan. Each record gives: D gene, clone size, V gene, CDR3 length, J gene, CDR3 DNA, CDR3 protein. A D gene is named only where the DNA matches it firmly. Expanded clones are given a class, and other clones once, few, many or no size at all.

TRBD1	.	TRBV9	16	TRBJ1-2	TGTGCCAGCAGCGAGATACGACAGGGGGTAGTATATGGCTACACCTTC	CASSEIRQGVVYGYTF
.	.	TRBV4-1	15	TRBJ2-2	TGCGCCAGCAGCCGCTCAGGGTCCTCCACCGGGGAGCTGTTTTTT	CASSRSGSSTGELFF
.	once	TRBV11-3	17	TRBJ2-7	TGTGCCAGCAGCTTGGGCCGGGGACACGCTGCAGTCTACGAGCAGTACTTC	CASSLGRGHAAVYEQYF
.	.	TRBV27	18	TRBJ2-7	TGTGCCAGCAGTACCCTTTACGGCGACGACTTGAGCTCCTACGAGCAGTACTTC	CASSTLYGDDLSSYEQYF
.	.	TRBV5-6	13	TRBJ1-1	TGTGCCAGCAGCCGCGGGGGGAACACTGAAGCTTTCTTT	CASSRGGNTEAFF
.	.	TRBV27	11	TRBJ1-1	TGTGCCAGCCCCGGGAAGCCAGAAGCTTTCTTT	CASPGKPEAFF
.	.	TRBV27	13	TRBJ2-7	TGTGCCAGCAGTTTAGGCGGGTCCTACGAGCAGTACTTC	CASSLGGSYEQYF
.	.	TRBV28	12	TRBJ1-4	TGTGCCAGCGGAGCAGGGAAGGAAAAACTGTTTTTT	CASGAGKEKLFF
.	.	TRBV6-5	13	TRBJ2-3	TGTGCCAGCACCGAGACTAGCACAGATACGCAGTATTTT	CASTETSTDTQYF
.	.	TRBV7-4	14	TRBJ1-1	TGTGCCAGCAGCTTCCACAGGGCGGATACTGAAGCTTTCTTT	CASSFHRADTEAFF
TRBD2	.	TRBV11-2	18	TRBJ2-7	TGTGCCAGCAGCTTATCGGGTAGGGGAAAGCGGGGGGCCTACGAGCAGTACTTC	CASSLSGRGKRGAYEQYF
TRBD1	.	TRBV5-4	19	TRBJ2-7	TGTGCCAGCAGGGATAAAACCGGGACAGGGATTTTCGAGACCTACGAGCAGTACTTC	CASRDKTGTGIFETYEQYF
.	.	TRBV4-1	17	TRBJ2-1	TGCGCCAGCAGCCGATTTGTCCTCCAGCGGGTGGTTAATGAGCAGTTCTTC	CASSRFVLQRVVNEQFF
.	.	TRBV5-1	13	TRBJ2-1	TGCGCCAGCAGCTTGGGACACTACAATGAGCAGTTCTTC	CASSLGHYNEQFF
.	.	TRBV27	13	TRBJ1-2	TGTGCCAGCAGTTTGGGAGGGTATCGGGGCTACACCTTC	CASSLGGYRGYTF
TRBD2	.	TRBV11-1	14	TRBJ2-7	TGTGCCAGCAGCTTGGAAGGACTAGCGGGAGGCCGAATCTTC	CASSLEGLAGGRIF
TRBD1	.	TRBV6-5	14	TRBJ2-7	TGTGCCAGCAGAATGGGACAGGGGGCCTACGAGCAGTACTTC	CASRMGQGAYEQYF
.	few	TRBV27	14	TRBJ1-1	TGTGCCAGCAGTTTGGGCAGGCTGAACACTGAAGCTTTCTTT	CASSLGRLNTEAFF
.	medium-sized	TRBV5-1	11	TRBJ2-1	TGCGCCAGCAGCTCCGACAATGAGCAGTTCTTC	CASSSDNEQFF
TRBD2	.	TRBV19	15	TRBJ2-5	TGTGCCAGTAGTTTCGGACTAGCGGAGCAAGAGACCCAGTACTTC	CASSFGLAEQETQYF
TRBD2	.	TRBV13	16	TRBJ2-7	TGTGCCAGCAGCTTAGGGGGGGACTATAGCTCCTACGAGCAGTACTTC	CASSLGGDYSSYEQYF
TRBD1	.	TRBV7-3	18	TRBJ2-6	TGTGCCAGCAGCTTATGGGACAGGTCTTCCTCTGGGGCCAACGTCCTGACTTTC	CASSLWDRSSSGANVLTF
.	.	TRBV30	17	TRBJ1-1	TGTGCCTGGAAGGTTACGGCAGGTCGGATCGATGACACTGAAGCTTTCTTT	CAWKVTAGRIDDTEAFF
TRBD2	few	TRBV4-1	17	TRBJ2-3	TGCGCCAGCAGCCAAGAAGCCCCTAGCGGAACCACAGATACGCAGTATTTT	CASSQEAPSGTTDTQYF
.	few	TRBV21-1	13	TRBJ1-4	TGTGCCAGCAGCATCGGTAGATGGGAAAAACTGTTTTTT	CASSIGRWEKLFF
.	few	TRBV30	14	TRBJ1-1	TGTGCCTGGGGAAACGGTCCGGGGGGAACTGAAGCTTTCTTT	CAWGNGPGGTEAFF
TRBD1	.	TRBV5-4	14	TRBJ1-2	TGTGCCAGCAGCTACCGACAGGGGGCCTATGGCTACACCTTC	CASSYRQGAYGYTF
.	.	TRBV10-3	15	TRBJ2-3	TGTGCCATCAGTGAGTTACGGTACCTCACAGATACGCAGTATTTT	CAISELRYLTDTQYF
.	few	TRBV19	17	TRBJ1-3	TGTGCCAGTAGTGTATTACCACAGGCCTACTCTGGAAACACCATATATTTT	CASSVLPQAYSGNTIYF
.	.	TRBV19	14	TRBJ1-1	TGTGCCAGTAGTATAGGGGGGGTGAACACTGAAGCTTTCTTT	CASSIGGVNTEAFF
.	.	TRBV21-1	16	TRBJ1-3	TGTGCCAGCAGCAAGGGACAGGGGGCTGATGGAAACACCATATATTTT	CASSKGQGADGNTIYF
.	medium-sized	TRBV4-1	15	TRBJ2-5	TGCGCCAGCAGCCATTTCGAACTAACTCAAGAGACCCAGTACTTC	CASSHFELTQETQYF
.	.	TRBV9	14	TRBJ1-2	TGTGCCAGCAGCGCCATGACCAGGGACTATGGCTACACCTTC	CASSAMTRDYGYTF
.	.	TRBV30	13	TRBJ2-7	TGTGCCTTCGCTTCGGGACTCTCCTACGAGCAGTACTTC	CAFASGLSYEQYF
.	once	TRBV4-2	14	TRBJ2-7	TGTGCCAGCAGCCAAGAAGACTTTGCCTACGAGCAGTACTTC	CASSQEDFAYEQYF